The clone carrying this T cell receptor (beta chain) was seen a handful of times. Distinct nucleotide sequences in the sample also encode this CDR3. This sample was included in a study of blood T cell repertoires in COVID-19. The wider study: Cohort 3 recovery required two negative PCRs, clearance, or symptom resolution. The analysed material was cDNA or gDNA that came from T cells, B-cell-depleted T cells, or PBMCs.

CDR3 length equals 11 residues. The germline gives CDR1 MDHEN, CDR2 SYDVKM. Between the trimmed V and J ends, which lost 4 bases and 2 bases, there was a span of 2 bases. Original methodology: Cell counts per sample came from amplifying reference gene primers. Libraries were prepared by immunoSEQ multiplex PCR; TCRdb keeps only in-frame clonotypes and omits some of them. The V and J calls and the clone size are those of that table, but D and trimming were determined from the DNA. Of around 360,000 clones in the sample, over 75% are singletons; the top ten hold approximately 1.9%. The rearrangement joins TRBV28 to TRBJ2-5, with no clear D. Material: PBMCs or T cells enriched from blood (not recorded which). This TCR was recovered from a man aged 40-55 years in a cohort exposed to, infected with or recovered from COVID-19 (not recorded which). The CDR3 DNA reads TGTGCCAGCAGTTCTCAAGAGACCCAGTACTTC. Residues: CASSSQETQYF.